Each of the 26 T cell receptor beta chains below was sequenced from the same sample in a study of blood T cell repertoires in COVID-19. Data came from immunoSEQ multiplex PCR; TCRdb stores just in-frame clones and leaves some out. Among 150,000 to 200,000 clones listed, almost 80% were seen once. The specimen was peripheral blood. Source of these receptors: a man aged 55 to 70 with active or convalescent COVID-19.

The CDR3 region is CATETGTTYTF. CDR3 DNA sequence: TGTGCCACAGAAACAGGGACCACCTACACCTTC. The rearrangement links TRBV6-5 to TRBJ1-2; tentatively, D is TRBD1 (6 bases). There are 11 residues in the CDR3. Germline assignment: CDR1 MNHEY and CDR2 SVGAGI. The V end lost 10 bases, the J end lost 10 bases, and 16 bases lay between the germline ends.

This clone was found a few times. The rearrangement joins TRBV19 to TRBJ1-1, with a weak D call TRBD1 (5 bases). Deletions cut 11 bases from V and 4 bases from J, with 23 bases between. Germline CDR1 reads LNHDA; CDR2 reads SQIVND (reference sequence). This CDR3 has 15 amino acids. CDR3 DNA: TGTGCCGTGAGGGATGGCGGCCTCGGGGGCACTGAAGCTTTCTTT. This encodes CAVRDGGLGGTEAFF.

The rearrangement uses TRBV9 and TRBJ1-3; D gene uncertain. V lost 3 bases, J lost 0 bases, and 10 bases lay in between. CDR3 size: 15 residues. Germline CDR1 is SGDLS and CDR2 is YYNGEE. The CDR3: CASSARSGSGNTIYF. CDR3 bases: TGTGCCAGCAGCGCCCGGTCAGGCTCTGGAAACACCATATATTTT.

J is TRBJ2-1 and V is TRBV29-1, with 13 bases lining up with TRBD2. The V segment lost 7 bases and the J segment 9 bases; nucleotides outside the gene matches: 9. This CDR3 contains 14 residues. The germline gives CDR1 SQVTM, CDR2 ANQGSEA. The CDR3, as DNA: TGCAGCGGCGGGAGGACTAGCGGGAGTGGTGAGCAGTTCTTC. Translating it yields CSGGRTSGSGEQFF.

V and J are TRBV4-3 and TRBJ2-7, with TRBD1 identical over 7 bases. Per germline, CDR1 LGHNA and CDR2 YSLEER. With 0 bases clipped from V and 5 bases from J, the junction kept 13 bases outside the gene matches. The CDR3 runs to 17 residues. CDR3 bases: TGCGCCAGCAGCCAAGATTGGGGGACACAGGGGTCCCACGAGCAGTACTTC. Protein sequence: CASSQDWGTQGSHEQYF.

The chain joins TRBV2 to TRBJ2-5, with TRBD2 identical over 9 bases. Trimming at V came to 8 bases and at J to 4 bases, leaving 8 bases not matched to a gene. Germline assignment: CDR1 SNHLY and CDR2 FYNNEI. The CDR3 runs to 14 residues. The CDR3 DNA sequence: TGTGCCAGCCAAAGAGAGCGGGAGGTAGAGACCCAGTACTTC. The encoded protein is CASQREREVETQYF.

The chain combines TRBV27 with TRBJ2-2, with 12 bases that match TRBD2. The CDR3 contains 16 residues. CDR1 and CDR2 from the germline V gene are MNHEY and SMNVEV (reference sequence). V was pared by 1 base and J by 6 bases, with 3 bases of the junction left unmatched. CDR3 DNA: TGTGCCAGCAGTTTATTGACTAGCGGGAGTCCCGGGGAGCTGTTTTTT. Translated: CASSLLTSGSPGELFF.

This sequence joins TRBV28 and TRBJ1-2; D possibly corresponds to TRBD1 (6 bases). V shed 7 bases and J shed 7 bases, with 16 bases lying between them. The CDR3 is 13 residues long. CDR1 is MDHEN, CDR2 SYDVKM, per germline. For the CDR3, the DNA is TGTGCCAGCACCACAGGGTCGACCGGTGGCTACACCTTC. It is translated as CASTTGSTGGYTF.

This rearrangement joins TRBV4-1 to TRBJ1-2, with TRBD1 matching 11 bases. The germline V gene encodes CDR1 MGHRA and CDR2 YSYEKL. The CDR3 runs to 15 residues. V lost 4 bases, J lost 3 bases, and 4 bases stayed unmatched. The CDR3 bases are TGCGCCAGCAGCCCCGGACAGGGGGCTGACTATGGCTACACCTTC. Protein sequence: CASSPGQGADYGYTF.

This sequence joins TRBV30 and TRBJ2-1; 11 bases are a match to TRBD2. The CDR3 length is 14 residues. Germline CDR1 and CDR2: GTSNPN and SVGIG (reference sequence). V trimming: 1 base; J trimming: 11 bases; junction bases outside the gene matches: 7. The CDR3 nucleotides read TGTGCCTGGAGTGCCGGGACTAGCGGATTTAAGCAGTTCTTC. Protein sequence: CAWSAGTSGFKQFF.

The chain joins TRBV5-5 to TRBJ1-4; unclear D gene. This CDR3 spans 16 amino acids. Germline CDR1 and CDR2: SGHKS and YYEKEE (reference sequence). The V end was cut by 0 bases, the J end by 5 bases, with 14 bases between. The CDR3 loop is CASSLGWAGRNEKLFF. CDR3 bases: TGTGCCAGCAGCTTGGGATGGGCGGGAAGGAATGAAAAACTGTTTTTT.

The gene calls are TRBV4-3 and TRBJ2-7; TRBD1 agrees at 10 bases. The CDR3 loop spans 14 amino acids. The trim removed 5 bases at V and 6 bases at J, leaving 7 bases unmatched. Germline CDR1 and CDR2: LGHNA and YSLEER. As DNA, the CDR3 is TGCGCCAGCAGCAGGGACAGGGGAGGTGGCGAGCAGTACTTC. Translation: CASSRDRGGGEQYF.

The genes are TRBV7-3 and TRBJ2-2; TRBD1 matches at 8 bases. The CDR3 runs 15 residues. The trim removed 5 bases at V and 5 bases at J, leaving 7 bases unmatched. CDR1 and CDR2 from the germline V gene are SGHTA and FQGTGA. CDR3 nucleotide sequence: TGTGCCAGCAGCCCAAGGACAGGGAGGACCGGGGAGCTGTTTTTT. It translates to CASSPRTGRTGELFF.

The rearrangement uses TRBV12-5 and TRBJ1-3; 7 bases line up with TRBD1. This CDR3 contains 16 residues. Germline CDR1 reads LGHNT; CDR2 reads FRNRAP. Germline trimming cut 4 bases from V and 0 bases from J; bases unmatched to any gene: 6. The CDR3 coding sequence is TGTGCTAGTGGTTCCGGGACAGCCAGCTCTGGAAACACCATATATTTT. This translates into CASGSGTASSGNTIYF.

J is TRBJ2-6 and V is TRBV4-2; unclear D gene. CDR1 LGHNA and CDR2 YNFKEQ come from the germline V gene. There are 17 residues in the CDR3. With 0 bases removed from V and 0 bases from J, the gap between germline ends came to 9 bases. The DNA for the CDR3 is TGTGCCAGCAGCCAAGATCTCGACTTCTCTGGGGCCAACGTCCTGACTTTC. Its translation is CASSQDLDFSGANVLTF.

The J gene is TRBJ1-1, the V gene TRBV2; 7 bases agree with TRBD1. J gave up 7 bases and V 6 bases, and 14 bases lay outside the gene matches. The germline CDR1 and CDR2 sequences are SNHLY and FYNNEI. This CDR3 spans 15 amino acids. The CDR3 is CASSGSPGGKFEAFF. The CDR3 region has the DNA TGTGCCAGCAGCGGCTCCCCAGGGGGAAAGTTTGAAGCTTTCTTT.

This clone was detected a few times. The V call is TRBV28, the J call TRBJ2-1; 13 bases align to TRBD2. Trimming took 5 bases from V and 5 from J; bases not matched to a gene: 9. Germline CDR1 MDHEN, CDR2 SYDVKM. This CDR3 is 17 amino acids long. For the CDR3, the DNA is TGTGCCAGCAGTCCCATACTACTAGCGGGAGGGGACAATGAGCAGTTCTTC. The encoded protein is CASSPILLAGGDNEQFF.

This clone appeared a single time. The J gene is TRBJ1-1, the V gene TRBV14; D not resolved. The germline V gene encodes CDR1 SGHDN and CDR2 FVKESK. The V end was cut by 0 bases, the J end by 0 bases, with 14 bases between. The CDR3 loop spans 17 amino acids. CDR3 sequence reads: CASSQDGGLRLNTEAFF. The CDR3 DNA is TGTGCCAGCAGCCAAGACGGAGGGCTCCGATTGAACACTGAAGCTTTCTTT.

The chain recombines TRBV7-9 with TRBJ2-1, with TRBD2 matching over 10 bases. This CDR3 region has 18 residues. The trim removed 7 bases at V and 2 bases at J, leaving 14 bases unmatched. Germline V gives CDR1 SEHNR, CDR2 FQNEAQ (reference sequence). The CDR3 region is CASILGLEREGAYNEQFF. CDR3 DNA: TGTGCCAGCATCCTCGGGTTGGAGCGGGAGGGGGCCTACAATGAGCAGTTCTTC.

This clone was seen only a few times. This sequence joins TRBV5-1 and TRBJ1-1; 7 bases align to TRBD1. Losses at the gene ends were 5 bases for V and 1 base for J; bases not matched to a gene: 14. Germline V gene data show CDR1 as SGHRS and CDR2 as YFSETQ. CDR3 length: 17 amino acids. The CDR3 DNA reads TGCGCCAGCAGACAATTGCTAAAGGGGGCAGGGAACACTGAAGCTTTCTTT. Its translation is CASRQLLKGAGNTEAFF.

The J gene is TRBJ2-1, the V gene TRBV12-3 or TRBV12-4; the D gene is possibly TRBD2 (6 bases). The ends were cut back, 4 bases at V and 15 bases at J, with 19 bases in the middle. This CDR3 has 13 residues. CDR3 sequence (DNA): TGTGCCAGCAGTTCTGGGACTCTCCGTCGGCCGTTCTTC. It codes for CASSSGTLRRPFF.

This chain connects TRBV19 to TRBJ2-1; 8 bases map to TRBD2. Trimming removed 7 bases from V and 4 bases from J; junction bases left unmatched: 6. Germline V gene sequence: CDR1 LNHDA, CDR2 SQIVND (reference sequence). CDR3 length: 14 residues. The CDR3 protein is CASTTSGGYNEQFF. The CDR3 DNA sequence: TGTGCCAGTACCACTAGCGGAGGATACAATGAGCAGTTCTTC.

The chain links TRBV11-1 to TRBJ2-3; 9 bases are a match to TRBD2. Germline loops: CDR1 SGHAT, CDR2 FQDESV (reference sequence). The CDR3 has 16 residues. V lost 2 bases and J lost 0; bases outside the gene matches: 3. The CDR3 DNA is TGTGCCAGCAGCTTAATGGCGGGAGGGAGCACAGATACGCAGTATTTT. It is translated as CASSLMAGGSTDTQYF.

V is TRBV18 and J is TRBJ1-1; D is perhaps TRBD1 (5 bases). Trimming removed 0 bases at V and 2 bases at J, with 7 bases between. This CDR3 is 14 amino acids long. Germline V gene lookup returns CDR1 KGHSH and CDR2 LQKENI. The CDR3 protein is CASSPPQGNTEAFF. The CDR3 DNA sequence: TGTGCCAGCTCACCACCGCAGGGCAACACTGAAGCTTTCTTT.

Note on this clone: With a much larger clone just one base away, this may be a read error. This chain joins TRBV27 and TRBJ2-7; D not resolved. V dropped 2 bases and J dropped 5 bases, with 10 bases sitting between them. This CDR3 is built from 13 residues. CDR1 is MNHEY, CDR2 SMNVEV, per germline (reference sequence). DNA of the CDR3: TGTGCCAGCAGTTTAGGGCAGCTCGACGAGCAGTACTTC. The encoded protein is CASSLGQLDEQYF.

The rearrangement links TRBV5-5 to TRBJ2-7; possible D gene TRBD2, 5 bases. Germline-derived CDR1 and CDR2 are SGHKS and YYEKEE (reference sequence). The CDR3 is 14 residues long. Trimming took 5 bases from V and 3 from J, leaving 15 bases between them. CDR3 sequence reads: CASRRTQLIYEQYF. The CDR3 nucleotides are TGTGCCAGCAGGCGGACTCAACTAATCTACGAGCAGTACTTC.